Listed below are T cell receptor beta chains from one sample, sequenced in a study of CD8+ T cells in alopecia areata. TCRdb's table, derived via immunoSEQ multiplex PCR, lists solely in-frame clones and lacks some. The sample holds about 170,000 clones, roughly 63% seen once. Specimen: CD4+ T cells sorted from blood, collected between weeks 55 and 70, from a patient treated with tofacitinib. Receptors were obtained from a human donor with alopecia areata. CDR3s include the opening cysteine and the closing phenylalanine or tryptophan. Each record gives: V gene, D gene, clone size, J gene, CDR3 DNA, CDR3 protein. The D gene is left open where the match is weak. Expanded clones get a size class; other rows say once, few or many, or leave the size out.

v_call: TRBV2; d_call: TRBD1; clone_size: NA; j_call: TRBJ2-1; cdr3_nt: TGTGCCAGCAGTCGACAGGGGAATGAGCAGTTCTTC; cdr3_aa: CASSRQGNEQFF
v_call: TRBV10-3; d_call: NA; clone_size: NA; j_call: TRBJ2-5; cdr3_nt: TGTGCCATCAGCCACATTCCTAGCGAGCAAGAGACCCAGTACTTC; cdr3_aa: CAISHIPSEQETQYF
v_call: TRBV2; d_call: NA; clone_size: NA; j_call: TRBJ1-5; cdr3_nt: TGTGCCAGCAGTGAAGCTAGGCGGGGGGCGCGTGAGCCCCAGCATTTT; cdr3_aa: CASSEARRGAREPQHF
v_call: TRBV7-2; d_call: TRBD1; clone_size: NA; j_call: TRBJ2-3; cdr3_nt: TGTGCCAGCAGCTTTTACAGGGGGCCAGTCACAGATACGCAGTATTTT; cdr3_aa: CASSFYRGPVTDTQYF
v_call: TRBV29-1; d_call: TRBD1; clone_size: few; j_call: TRBJ2-3; cdr3_nt: TGCAGCGCCATGACAGGGACAGATACGCAGTATTTT; cdr3_aa: CSAMTGTDTQYF
v_call: TRBV7-2; d_call: TRBD2; clone_size: NA; j_call: TRBJ2-3; cdr3_nt: TGTGCCAGCAGCTTAGTGGCGCGGGGGGCCCGCACAGATACGCAGTATTTT; cdr3_aa: CASSLVARGARTDTQYF
v_call: TRBV9; d_call: NA; clone_size: NA; j_call: TRBJ2-5; cdr3_nt: TGTGCCAGCAGCGTTTCCTTGGGGGCAGTAGAGACCCAGTACTTC; cdr3_aa: CASSVSLGAVETQYF
v_call: TRBV29-1; d_call: NA; clone_size: NA; j_call: TRBJ1-4; cdr3_nt: TGCAGCGTTGGGTCTGAAAAACTGTTTTTT; cdr3_aa: CSVGSEKLFF
v_call: TRBV5-5; d_call: NA; clone_size: many; j_call: TRBJ2-1; cdr3_nt: TGTGCCAGCAGCTGGGGGGAGTACAATGAGCAGTTCTTC; cdr3_aa: CASSWGEYNEQFF
v_call: TRBV11-2; d_call: NA; clone_size: few; j_call: TRBJ2-1; cdr3_nt: TGTGCCAGCAGCTTAGGTTGGGCAGGCTCCTACAATGAGCAGTTCTTC; cdr3_aa: CASSLGWAGSYNEQFF
v_call: TRBV5-6; d_call: NA; clone_size: NA; j_call: TRBJ1-1; cdr3_nt: TGTGCCAGCAGCCCTCTCAGGAGTTTGAACACTGAAGCTTTCTTT; cdr3_aa: CASSPLRSLNTEAFF
v_call: TRBV5-1; d_call: TRBD1; clone_size: NA; j_call: TRBJ2-1; cdr3_nt: TGCGCCAGCAGTCAAGACAGGGGCTACAGCTCCTACAATGAGCAGTTCTTC; cdr3_aa: CASSQDRGYSSYNEQFF
v_call: TRBV30; d_call: NA; clone_size: NA; j_call: TRBJ2-7; cdr3_nt: TGTGCCTGGAGCAGGGTTTACGAGCAGTACTTC; cdr3_aa: CAWSRVYEQYF
v_call: TRBV7-8; d_call: NA; clone_size: NA; j_call: TRBJ2-5; cdr3_nt: TGTGCCAGCAGCTCCGACCGGACTCTAAAAAGAGAGACCCAGTACTTC; cdr3_aa: CASSSDRTLKRETQYF
v_call: TRBV29-1; d_call: NA; clone_size: NA; j_call: TRBJ1-1; cdr3_nt: TGCAGCGTTGATCGTGGGCTCATGAACACTGAAGCTTTCTTT; cdr3_aa: CSVDRGLMNTEAFF
v_call: TRBV7-2; d_call: TRBD1; clone_size: few; j_call: TRBJ2-3; cdr3_nt: TGTGCCAGCAGCTCCCCACCAGGGGGATATACGCAGTATTTT; cdr3_aa: CASSSPPGGYTQYF
v_call: TRBV4-1; d_call: NA; clone_size: NA; j_call: TRBJ2-7; cdr3_nt: TGCGCCAGCAGCCACCCGGACAGCGCCTACGAGCAGTACTTC; cdr3_aa: CASSHPDSAYEQYF
v_call: TRBV29-1; d_call: NA; clone_size: NA; j_call: TRBJ2-5; cdr3_nt: TGCAGCGTTGGGAATCGACAGGGAGGTTGGGAGACCCAGTACTTC; cdr3_aa: CSVGNRQGGWETQYF
v_call: TRBV5-1; d_call: NA; clone_size: once; j_call: TRBJ2-5; cdr3_nt: TGCGCCAGCCGATCTCGCCCCCGTTTCGTGGGTGGGGGAGAGGAGACCCAGTACTTC; cdr3_aa: CASRSRPRFVGGGEETQYF
v_call: TRBV29-1; d_call: NA; clone_size: few; j_call: TRBJ1-1; cdr3_nt: TGCAGCGTTGAAACCCTTGCACATAACACTGAAGCTTTCTTT; cdr3_aa: CSVETLAHNTEAFF
v_call: TRBV9; d_call: NA; clone_size: NA; j_call: TRBJ2-7; cdr3_nt: TGTGCCAGCAGCACCGACACAGCCTACGAGCAGTACTTC; cdr3_aa: CASSTDTAYEQYF
v_call: TRBV4-1; d_call: NA; clone_size: few; j_call: TRBJ1-2; cdr3_nt: TGCGCCAGCAGCCAAATCCGGGGGCGGTTTAATGGCTACACCTTC; cdr3_aa: CASSQIRGRFNGYTF
v_call: TRBV25-1; d_call: NA; clone_size: once; j_call: TRBJ2-2; cdr3_nt: TGTGCCAGCAGTGCCCCTATCGGGGAGCTGTTTTTT; cdr3_aa: CASSAPIGELFF
v_call: TRBV5-1; d_call: NA; clone_size: NA; j_call: TRBJ2-2; cdr3_nt: TGCGCCAGCACCCACGCTAGCGTGGGACAAGGGGAGCTGTTTTTT; cdr3_aa: CASTHASVGQGELFF
v_call: TRBV7-2; d_call: TRBD1; clone_size: NA; j_call: TRBJ1-2; cdr3_nt: TGTGCCAGCAGCTTAGCGGGACAGGGTAGCTATGGCTACACCTTC; cdr3_aa: CASSLAGQGSYGYTF
v_call: TRBV29-1; d_call: NA; clone_size: once; j_call: TRBJ1-1; cdr3_nt: TGCAGCGTTGACGTTAGCAGGGTGAACACTGAAGCTTTCTTT; cdr3_aa: CSVDVSRVNTEAFF
v_call: TRBV4-1; d_call: NA; clone_size: NA; j_call: TRBJ1-4; cdr3_nt: TGCGCCAGCAGCCAAGAAAGTGGGACCAGCATGAGGAATGAAAAACTGTTTTTT; cdr3_aa: CASSQESGTSMRNEKLFF
v_call: TRBV5-1; d_call: NA; clone_size: NA; j_call: TRBJ2-7; cdr3_nt: TGCGCCAGCAGCTTGCTCAGGGGACCCTACGAGCAGTACTTC; cdr3_aa: CASSLLRGPYEQYF
v_call: TRBV9; d_call: TRBD2; clone_size: once; j_call: TRBJ2-1; cdr3_nt: TGTGCCAGCAGCGTAGATCTAGCGGCCAATGAGCAGCTCTTC; cdr3_aa: CASSVDLAANEQLF
v_call: TRBV30; d_call: TRBD1; clone_size: NA; j_call: TRBJ1-2; cdr3_nt: TGTGCCTTACAGACAGGGGGGACTTATGGCTACACCTTC; cdr3_aa: CALQTGGTYGYTF
v_call: TRBV5-1; d_call: NA; clone_size: NA; j_call: TRBJ2-7; cdr3_nt: TGCGCCAGCAGCTTAAGAGGGGAGCAGTACTTC; cdr3_aa: CASSLRGEQYF
v_call: TRBV29-1; d_call: NA; clone_size: NA; j_call: TRBJ1-2; cdr3_nt: TGCAGCGTTGGAGCGGCGAACTATGGCTACACCTTC; cdr3_aa: CSVGAANYGYTF
v_call: TRBV28; d_call: TRBD1; clone_size: NA; j_call: TRBJ2-3; cdr3_nt: TGTGCCAGCAGTTCACCGGGACAGGGTTTCACAGATACGCAGTATTTT; cdr3_aa: CASSSPGQGFTDTQYF
v_call: TRBV7-2; d_call: NA; clone_size: NA; j_call: TRBJ1-2; cdr3_nt: TGTGCCAGCAGCCCCCGACCCCGAAATGGCTACACCTTC; cdr3_aa: CASSPRPRNGYTF
v_call: TRBV30; d_call: TRBD1; clone_size: NA; j_call: TRBJ1-5; cdr3_nt: TGTGCCTGGAGCCTGGGACAGATCAATCAGCCCCAGCATTTT; cdr3_aa: CAWSLGQINQPQHF
v_call: TRBV7-3; d_call: NA; clone_size: NA; j_call: TRBJ1-4; cdr3_nt: TGTGCCAGCAGCTTAAGGCCAGATGAAAAACTGTTTTTT; cdr3_aa: CASSLRPDEKLFF
v_call: TRBV19; d_call: NA; clone_size: NA; j_call: TRBJ1-4; cdr3_nt: TGTGCCTGTAGTAGAGGGGCGGGGGAAAAACTGTTTTTT; cdr3_aa: CACSRGAGEKLFF
v_call: TRBV5-1; d_call: TRBD2; clone_size: NA; j_call: TRBJ2-3; cdr3_nt: TGCGCCAGCAGCTTGAGCGGGGGTGCAGATACGCAGTATTTT; cdr3_aa: CASSLSGGADTQYF
v_call: TRBV9; d_call: NA; clone_size: NA; j_call: TRBJ2-7; cdr3_nt: TGTGCCAGCAGCGTAGTGCAGGACTCCTACGAGCAGTACTTC; cdr3_aa: CASSVVQDSYEQYF